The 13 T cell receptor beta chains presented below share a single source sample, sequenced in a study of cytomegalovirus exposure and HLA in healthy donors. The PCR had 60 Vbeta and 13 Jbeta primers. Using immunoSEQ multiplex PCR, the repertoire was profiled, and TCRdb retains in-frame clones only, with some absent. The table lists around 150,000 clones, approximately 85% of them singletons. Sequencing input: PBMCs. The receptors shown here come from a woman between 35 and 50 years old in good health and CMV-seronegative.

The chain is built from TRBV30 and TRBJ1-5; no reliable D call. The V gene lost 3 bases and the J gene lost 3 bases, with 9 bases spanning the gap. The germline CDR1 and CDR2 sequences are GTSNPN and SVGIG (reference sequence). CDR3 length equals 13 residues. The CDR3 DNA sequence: TGTGCCTGGAGCTTACAGTTCAATCAGCCCCAGCATTTT. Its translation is CAWSLQFNQPQHF.

CDR3: CASRGSTGSGANVLTF. The CDR3 DNA reads as TGTGCCAGCAGAGGCTCAACGGGGTCTGGGGCCAACGTCCTGACTTTC. The V call is TRBV28, the J call TRBJ2-6; TRBD2 is a possible D gene (5 bases). The ends were cut back, 6 bases at V and 1 base at J, with 13 bases in the middle. This CDR3 region has 16 residues. CDR1 is MDHEN and CDR2 is SYDVKM in the germline V gene.

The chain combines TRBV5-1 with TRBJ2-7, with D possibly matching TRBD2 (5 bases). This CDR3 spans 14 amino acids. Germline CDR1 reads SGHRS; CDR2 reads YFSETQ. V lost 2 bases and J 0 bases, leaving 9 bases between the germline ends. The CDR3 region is CASSLMGSSYEQYF. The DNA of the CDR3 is TGCGCCAGCAGCTTAATGGGGAGCTCCTACGAGCAGTACTTC.

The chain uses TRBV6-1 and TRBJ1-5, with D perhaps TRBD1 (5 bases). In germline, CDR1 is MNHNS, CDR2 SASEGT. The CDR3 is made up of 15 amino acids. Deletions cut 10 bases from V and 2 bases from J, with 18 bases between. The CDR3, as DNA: TGTGCCACCTCCCTGGGGGGGTTTGGCAATCAGCCCCAGCATTTT. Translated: CATSLGGFGNQPQHF.

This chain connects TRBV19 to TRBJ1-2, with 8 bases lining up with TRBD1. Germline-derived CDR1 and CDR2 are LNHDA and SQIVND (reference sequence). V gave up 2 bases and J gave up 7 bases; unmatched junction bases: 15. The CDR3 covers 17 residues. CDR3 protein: CASSIYATGAHLGGYTF. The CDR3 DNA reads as TGTGCCAGTAGTATATATGCGACAGGGGCTCACCTCGGTGGCTACACCTTC.

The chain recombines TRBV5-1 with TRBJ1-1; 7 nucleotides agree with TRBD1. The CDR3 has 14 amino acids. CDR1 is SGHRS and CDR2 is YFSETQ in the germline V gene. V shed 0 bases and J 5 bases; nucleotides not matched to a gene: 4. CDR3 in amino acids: CASSLAQQGTEAFF. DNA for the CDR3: TGCGCCAGCAGCTTGGCCCAACAGGGGACTGAAGCTTTCTTT. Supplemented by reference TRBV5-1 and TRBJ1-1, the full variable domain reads KAGVTQTPRYLIKTRGQQVTLSCSPISGHRSVSWYQQTPGQGLQFLFEYFSETQRNKGNFPGRFSGRQFSNSRSEMNVSTLELGDSALYLCASSLAQQGTEAFFGQGTRLTVV.

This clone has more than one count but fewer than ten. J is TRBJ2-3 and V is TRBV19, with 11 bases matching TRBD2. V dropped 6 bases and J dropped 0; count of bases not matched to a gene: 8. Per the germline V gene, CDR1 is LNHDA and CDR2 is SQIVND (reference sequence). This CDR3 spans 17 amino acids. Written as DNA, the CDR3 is TGTGCCAGTAGCCCACTAGCGGGAGTCACCAGCACAGATACGCAGTATTTT. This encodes CASSPLAGVTSTDTQYF.

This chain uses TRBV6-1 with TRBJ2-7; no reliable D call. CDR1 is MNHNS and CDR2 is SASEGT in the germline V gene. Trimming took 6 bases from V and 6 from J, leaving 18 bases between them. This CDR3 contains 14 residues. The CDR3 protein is CASSPQSPSVEQYF. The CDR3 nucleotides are TGTGCCAGCAGCCCTCAAAGCCCCAGCGTCGAGCAGTACTTC.

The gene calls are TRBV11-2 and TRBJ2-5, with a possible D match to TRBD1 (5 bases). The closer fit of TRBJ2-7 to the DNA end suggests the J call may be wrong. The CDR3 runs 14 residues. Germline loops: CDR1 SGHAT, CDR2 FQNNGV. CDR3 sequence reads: CASSLDQAGREQYF. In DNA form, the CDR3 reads TGTGCCAGCAGCTTAGATCAAGCAGGGCGCGAGCAGTACTTC.

CDR3 loop: CASSSGAFLEQYF. The CDR3 nucleotides are TGTGCCAGCAGCTCTGGAGCCTTCCTCGAGCAGTACTTC. The V and J genes are TRBV7-2 and TRBJ2-7; D gene ambiguous. The CDR3 spans 13 residues. Germline values: CDR1 SGHTA, CDR2 FQGNSA. V was pared by 4 bases and J by 6 bases, with 13 bases between.

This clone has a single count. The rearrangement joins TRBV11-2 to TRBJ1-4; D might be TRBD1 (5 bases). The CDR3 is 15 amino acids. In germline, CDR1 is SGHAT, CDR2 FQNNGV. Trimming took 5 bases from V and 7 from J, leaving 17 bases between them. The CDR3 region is CASSPTQGRGEKLFF. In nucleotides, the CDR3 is TGTGCCAGCAGCCCTACTCAGGGTCGTGGTGAAAAACTGTTTTTT.

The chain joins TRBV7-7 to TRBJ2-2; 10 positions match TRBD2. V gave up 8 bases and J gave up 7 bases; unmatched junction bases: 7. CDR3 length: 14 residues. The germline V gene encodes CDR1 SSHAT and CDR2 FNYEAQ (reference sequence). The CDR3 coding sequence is TGTGCCAGCGGCCTAGCGGGAGATGTCGGGGAGCTGTTTTTT. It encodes CASGLAGDVGELFF.

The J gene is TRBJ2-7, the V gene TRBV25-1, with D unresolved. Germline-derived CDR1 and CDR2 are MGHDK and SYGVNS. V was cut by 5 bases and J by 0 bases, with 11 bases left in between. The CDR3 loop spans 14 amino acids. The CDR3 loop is CASSPRIPSYEQYF. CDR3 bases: TGTGCCAGCAGTCCCAGGATACCCTCCTACGAGCAGTACTTC.